The T cell receptor beta chain described here comes from a study of regulatory T cells in long-lasting Graves disease. Whole-study findings and limits: Accuracy may have been reduced by the small sample size. A greater number of public clonotypes (2,741) was shared by persistent patients than by new patients (about 890).

Note on this clonotype: Its target is unknown.

iRepertoire HTBI primers and Arm-PCR of CDR3 regions built TCR beta libraries. TCRdb recomputed calls from the multiplex PCR reads with MiXCR, one row per CDR3 protein. The table shows some 340,000 distinct CDR3 sequences, with roughly 10% occurring only once. This CDR3 region has 14 residues. V shed 5 bases and J shed 5 bases, with 12 bases lying between them. Looked up from germline, CDR1 is SGHTA and CDR2 is FQGNSA. The time point here: newly diagnosed GD, antithyroid drugs for less than 3 months. The TCR library used RNA extracted from PBMCs. The authors drew approximately 9 milliliters of peripheral blood into EDTA tubes. This same sample was also part of a study on T cells in Graves' hyperthyroidism and ophthalmopathy. That work adds: The study enrolled patients aged 18 to 65 with newly diagnosed hyperthyroidism of under 2 months' duration.

This clonotype was sampled from a woman between 18 and 29 years old with Graves disease. The sequencing here drew on peripheral blood mononuclear cells (PBMCs), taken at new diagnosis, from a patient treated with antithyroid drugs. This chain joins TRBV7-2 and TRBJ2-2, with unresolved D. The CDR3 coding sequence is TGTGCCAGCAGCCCTCGGTCAAGGACCGGGGAGCTGTTTTTT. It codes for CASSPRSRTGELFF. Based on the CDR3 plus reference TRBV7-2 and TRBJ2-2, the full variable domain is GAGVSQSPSNKVTEKGKDVELRCDPISGHTALYWYRQSLGQGLEFLIYFQGNSAPDKSGLPSDRFSAERTGGSVSTLTIQRTQQEDSAVYLCASSPRSRTGELFFGEGSRLTVL.